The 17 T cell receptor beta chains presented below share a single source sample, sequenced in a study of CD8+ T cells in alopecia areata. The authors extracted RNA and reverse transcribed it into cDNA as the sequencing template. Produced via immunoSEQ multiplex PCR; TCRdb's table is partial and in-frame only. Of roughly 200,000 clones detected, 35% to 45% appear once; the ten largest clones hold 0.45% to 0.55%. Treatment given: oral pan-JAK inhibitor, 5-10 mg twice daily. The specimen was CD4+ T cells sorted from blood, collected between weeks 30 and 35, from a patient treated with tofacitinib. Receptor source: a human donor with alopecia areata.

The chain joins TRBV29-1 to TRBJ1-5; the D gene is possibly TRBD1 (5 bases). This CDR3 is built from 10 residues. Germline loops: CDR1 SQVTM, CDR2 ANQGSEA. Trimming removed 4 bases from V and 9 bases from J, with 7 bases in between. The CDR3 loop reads CSVVGGPQHF. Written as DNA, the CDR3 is TGCAGCGTTGTGGGGGGGCCCCAGCATTTT.

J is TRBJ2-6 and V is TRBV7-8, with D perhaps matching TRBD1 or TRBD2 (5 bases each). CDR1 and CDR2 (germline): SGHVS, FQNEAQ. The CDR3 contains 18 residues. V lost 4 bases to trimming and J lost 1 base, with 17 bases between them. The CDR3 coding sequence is TGTGCCAGCAGCTCCAAGGGGACCTTGGGGTCTGGGGCCAACGTCCTGACTTTC. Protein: CASSSKGTLGSGANVLTF. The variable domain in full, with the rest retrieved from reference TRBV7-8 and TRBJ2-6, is GAGVSQSPRYKVAKRGQDVALRCDPISGHVSLFWYQQALGQGPEFLTYFQNEAQLDKSGLPSDRFFAERPEGSVSTLKIQRTQQEDSAVYLCASSSKGTLGSGANVLTFGAGSRLTVL.

The CDR3 DNA follows: TGTGCCAGCAGCGTAGGAGAAGCCGGGGCCAACGTCCTGACTTTC. Translating it yields CASSVGEAGANVLTF. The chain employs TRBV9 and TRBJ2-6; D ambiguous. Trimming left V 0 bases short and J 4 bases short, with 8 bases between. The CDR3 is made up of 15 amino acids. The V gene's germline CDR1 is SGDLS and CDR2 YYNGEE.

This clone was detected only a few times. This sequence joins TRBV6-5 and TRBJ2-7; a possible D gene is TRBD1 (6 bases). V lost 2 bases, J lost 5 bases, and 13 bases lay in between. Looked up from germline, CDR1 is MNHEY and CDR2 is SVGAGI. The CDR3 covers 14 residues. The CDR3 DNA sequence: TGTGCCAGCAGTTACGCCCGGACAGCGGACGAGCAGTACTTC. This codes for CASSYARTADEQYF.

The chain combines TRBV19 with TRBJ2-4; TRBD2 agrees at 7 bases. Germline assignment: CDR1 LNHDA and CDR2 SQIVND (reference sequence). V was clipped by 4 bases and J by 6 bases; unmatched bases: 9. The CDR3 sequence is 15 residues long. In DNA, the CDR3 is TGTGCCAGTAGTACCCCGCGGGGGACGCGAAACATTCAGTACTTC. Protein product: CASSTPRGTRNIQYF.

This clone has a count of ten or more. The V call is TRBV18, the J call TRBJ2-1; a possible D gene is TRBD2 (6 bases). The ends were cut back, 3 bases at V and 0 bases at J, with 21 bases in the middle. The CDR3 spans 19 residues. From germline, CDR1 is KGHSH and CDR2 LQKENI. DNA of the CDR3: TGTGCCAGCTCACCCCTTGTCCACTTCGGGGGAAGCTCCTACAATGAGCAGTTCTTC. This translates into CASSPLVHFGGSSYNEQFF.

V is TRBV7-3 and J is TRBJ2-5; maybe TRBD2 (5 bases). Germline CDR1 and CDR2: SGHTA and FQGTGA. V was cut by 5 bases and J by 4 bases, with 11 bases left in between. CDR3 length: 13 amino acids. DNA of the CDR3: TGTGCCAGCAGCCGCGAGGGTGGAGAGACCCAGTACTTC. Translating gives CASSREGGETQYF.

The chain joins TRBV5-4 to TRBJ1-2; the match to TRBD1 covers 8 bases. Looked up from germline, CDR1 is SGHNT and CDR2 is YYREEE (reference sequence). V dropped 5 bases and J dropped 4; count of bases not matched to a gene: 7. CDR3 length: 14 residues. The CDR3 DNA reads TGTGCCAGCAGTTCAGGACAGGGCTTCTATGGCTACACCTTC. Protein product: CASSSGQGFYGYTF.

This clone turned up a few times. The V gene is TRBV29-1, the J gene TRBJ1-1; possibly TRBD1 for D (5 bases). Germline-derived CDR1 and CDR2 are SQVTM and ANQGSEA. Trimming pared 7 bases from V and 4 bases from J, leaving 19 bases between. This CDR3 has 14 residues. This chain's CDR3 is CSATRAVFTTEAFF. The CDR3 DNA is TGCAGCGCGACCAGGGCAGTCTTCACCACTGAAGCTTTCTTT.

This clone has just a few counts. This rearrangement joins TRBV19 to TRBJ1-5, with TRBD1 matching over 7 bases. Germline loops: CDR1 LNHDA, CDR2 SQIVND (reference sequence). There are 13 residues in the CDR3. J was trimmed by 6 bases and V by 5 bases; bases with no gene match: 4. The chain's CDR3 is CASSDTGAQPQHF. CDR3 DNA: TGTGCCAGTAGTGACACAGGGGCTCAGCCCCAGCATTTT. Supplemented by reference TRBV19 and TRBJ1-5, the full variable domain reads DGGITQSPKYLFRKEGQNVTLSCEQNLNHDAMYWYRQDPGQGLRLIYYSQIVNDFQKGDIAEGYSVSREKKESFPLTVTSAQKNPTAFYLCASSDTGAQPQHFGDGTRLSIL.

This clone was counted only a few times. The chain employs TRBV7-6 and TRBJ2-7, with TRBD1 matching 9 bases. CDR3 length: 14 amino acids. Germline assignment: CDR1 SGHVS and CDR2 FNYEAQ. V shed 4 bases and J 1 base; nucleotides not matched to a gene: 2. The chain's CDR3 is CASSWGTGSYEQYF. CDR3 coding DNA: TGTGCCAGCAGCTGGGGGACAGGGTCCTACGAGCAGTACTTC.

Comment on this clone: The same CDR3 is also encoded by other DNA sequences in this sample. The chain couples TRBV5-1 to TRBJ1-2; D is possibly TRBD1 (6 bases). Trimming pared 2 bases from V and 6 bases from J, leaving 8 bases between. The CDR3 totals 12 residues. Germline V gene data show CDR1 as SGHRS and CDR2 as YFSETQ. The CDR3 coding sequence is TGCGCCAGCAGCTTAGGACAGAATGGCTACACCTTC. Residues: CASSLGQNGYTF.

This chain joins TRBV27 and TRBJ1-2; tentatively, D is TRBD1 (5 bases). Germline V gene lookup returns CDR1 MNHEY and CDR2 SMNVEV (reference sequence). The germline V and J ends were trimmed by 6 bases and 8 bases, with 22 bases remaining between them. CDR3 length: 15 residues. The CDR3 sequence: CASSHKISIRDGYTF. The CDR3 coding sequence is TGTGCCAGCAGCCACAAAATATCCATCAGGGACGGCTACACCTTC.

CDR3 DNA sequence: TGTGCCAGCTCACTCGCGCCCTCCTACAATGAGCAGTTCTTC. It is translated as CASSLAPSYNEQFF. The chain carries TRBV18 and TRBJ2-1, with D unresolved. The CDR3 runs to 14 residues. Germline CDR1 is KGHSH and CDR2 is LQKENI. Trimming stripped 4 bases from V and 0 bases from J, with 7 bases between. The variable domain in full, with the rest retrieved from reference TRBV18 and TRBJ2-1, is NAGVMQNPRHLVRRRGQEARLRCSPMKGHSHVYWYRQLPEEGLKFMVYLQKENIIDESGMPKERFSAEFPKEGPSILRIQQVVRGDSAAYFCASSLAPSYNEQFFGPGTRLTVL.

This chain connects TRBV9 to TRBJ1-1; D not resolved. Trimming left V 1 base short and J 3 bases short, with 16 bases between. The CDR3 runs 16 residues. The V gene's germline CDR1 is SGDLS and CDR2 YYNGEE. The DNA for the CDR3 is TGTGCCAGCAGCGTATGGGAAGATCCGTTTTACACTGAAGCTTTCTTT. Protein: CASSVWEDPFYTEAFF. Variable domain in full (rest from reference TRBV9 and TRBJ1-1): DSGVTQTPKHLITATGQRVTLRCSPRSGDLSVYWYQQSLDQGLQFLIQYYNGEERAKGNILERFSAQQFPDLHSELNLSSLELGDSALYFCASSVWEDPFYTEAFFGQGTRLTVV.

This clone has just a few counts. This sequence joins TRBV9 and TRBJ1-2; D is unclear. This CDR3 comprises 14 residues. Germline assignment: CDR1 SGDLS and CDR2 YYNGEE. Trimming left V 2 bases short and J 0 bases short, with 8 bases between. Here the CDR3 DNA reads TGTGCCAGCAGCGTCGGCACCTCTAACTATGGCTACACCTTC. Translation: CASSVGTSNYGYTF.

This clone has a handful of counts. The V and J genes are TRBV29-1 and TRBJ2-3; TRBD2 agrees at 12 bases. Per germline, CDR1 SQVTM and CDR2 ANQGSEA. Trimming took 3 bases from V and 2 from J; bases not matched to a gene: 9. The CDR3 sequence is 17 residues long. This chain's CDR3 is CSVEPLWTSGNTDTQYF. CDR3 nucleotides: TGCAGCGTTGAGCCACTTTGGACTAGCGGGAACACAGATACGCAGTATTTT.